The present T cell receptor (beta chain) was sequenced within a study of beta chain features in type 1 diabetes. V lost 5 bases and J lost 7; bases outside the gene matches: 11. The CDR3 runs 15 residues. Looked up from germline, CDR1 is KGHSH and CDR2 is LQKENI. Sequenced material consisted of expressed TCRB transcripts (all of the isolated RNA was reverse transcribed). TCRdb's copy holds only in-frame clones and misses some; the assay was immunoSEQ multiplex PCR. The sample includes approximately 300,000 clones, roughly 9.6% of them seen just once. The V and J genes are TRBV18 and TRBJ2-1; TRBD2 matches at 7 bases. Sequencing was carried out using naive CD4+ T cells from blood. The source is a woman aged 30 to 39 in good health. CDR3 in DNA: TGTGCCAGCTCAACACGGGAGGCGTCGGGTAATGAGCAGTTCTTC. Translating gives CASSTREASGNEQFF.